The entry below describes one T cell receptor beta chain. Its antigen is not identified. The authors made TCR beta cDNA libraries by 5'RACE template switching. This switching added a universal primer site and UMIs. TCRdb processed the 5' RACE reads again and assigns one entry to each CDR3 protein, with no DNA. The sample totals about 410,000 distinct CDR3 sequences. This sample stems from a study of T cells expressing NK-cell markers. Across the whole study: CD3+CD56+NKG2C+, CD3+CD56+NKG2C- and CD3+CD56-NKG2C+ T cells, once sorted, supplied the TCR beta repertoires. Findings and caveats of the study: Of the CD8+ T cell pool in 6 or 7 donors, about 1.0-7.5% was accounted for by dominant NKG2C+ clonotypes.

This CDR3 comprises 13 residues. Germline CDR1 reads SEHNR; CDR2 reads FQNEAQ (reference sequence). The chain couples TRBV7-9 to TRBJ1-6. The clonotype originates from a woman in her fifties or sixties in good health. The sample was blood T cells: a sorted CD56 or NKG2C T cell subset, CD4+ or CD8+ T cells, or bulk PBMC T cells (not recorded which). CDR3 residues: CASSLSPQSPLHF. Full variable domain (rest looked up from reference TRBV7-9 and TRBJ1-6): DTGVSQNPRHKITKRGQNVTFRCDPISEHNRLYWYRQTLGQGPEFLTYFQNEAQLEKSRLLSDRFSAERPKGSFSTLEIQRTEQGDSAMYLCASSLSPQSPLHFGNGTRLTVT.